This TCR beta chain is drawn from a study of high-grade serous ovarian cancer treatment subgroups. Study overall: Each sample yielded on average around 7,000 unique TCR beta rearrangements from about 15,000 reads.

In germline, CDR1 is SGHRS, CDR2 YFSETQ. V was clipped by 2 bases and J by 3 bases, with 8 bases between them. The CDR3 extends over 13 amino acids. Repertoires were generated with immunoSEQ multiplex PCR, while TCRdb's copy carries only in-frame clones and drops some. Among approximately 5,000 clones listed, approximately 70% were seen once. Tumor samples were obtained before definitive surgery or chemotherapy. This clone occurred a few times. The target antigen is unknown. Whole-study findings and limits: TCR clonal relatedness correlated positively with neoantigen level. These tumor repertoires lack spatial information from bulk sequencing. Repertoire similarity ranged roughly 0.11 to 0.8 between tumors of one patient.

The chain is built from TRBV5-1 and TRBJ1-1; D is unclear. The source material was tumor tissue. The clonotype was recovered from a human patient with high-grade serous ovarian cancer. As DNA, the CDR3 is TGCGCCAGCAGCTTCGGCGGGGACACTGAAGCTTTCTTT. It encodes CASSFGGDTEAFF.